This record covers a single T cell receptor beta chain. Its antigen is undetermined. This sample stems from a study of T cell responses to AZD1222 COVID-19 vaccine. Germline V gives CDR1 SGHVS, CDR2 FQNEAQ. Trimming cost V 0 bases and J 4 bases, with 0 bases left between them. This CDR3 region has 11 residues. Produced via immunoSEQ multiplex PCR; TCRdb's table is partial and in-frame only. The sample gives 150,000 to 200,000 clones, around 88% of which show up once; about 1% is in the top ten. Study conclusions and caveats: Repertoires were obtained solely post-peak T cell response. Targets within unmutated variant regions were reportedly found for nearly half of spike-specific TCRs. Spike-wide coverage was observed for vaccine-associated CD4 TCRs, with dominant responses at 160-218 and 743-854. A rise in Spike-specific TCR breadth and depth followed two AZD1222 doses.

The source is an adult who received the AZD1222 COVID-19 vaccine. The sample consisted of peripheral blood, taken 28 days after the second AZD1222 dose. The V call is TRBV7-8, the J call TRBJ1-1; D not certain. Written as DNA, the CDR3 is TGTGCCAGCAGCTTAGCCACTGAAGCTTTCTTT. Protein: CASSLATEAFF.